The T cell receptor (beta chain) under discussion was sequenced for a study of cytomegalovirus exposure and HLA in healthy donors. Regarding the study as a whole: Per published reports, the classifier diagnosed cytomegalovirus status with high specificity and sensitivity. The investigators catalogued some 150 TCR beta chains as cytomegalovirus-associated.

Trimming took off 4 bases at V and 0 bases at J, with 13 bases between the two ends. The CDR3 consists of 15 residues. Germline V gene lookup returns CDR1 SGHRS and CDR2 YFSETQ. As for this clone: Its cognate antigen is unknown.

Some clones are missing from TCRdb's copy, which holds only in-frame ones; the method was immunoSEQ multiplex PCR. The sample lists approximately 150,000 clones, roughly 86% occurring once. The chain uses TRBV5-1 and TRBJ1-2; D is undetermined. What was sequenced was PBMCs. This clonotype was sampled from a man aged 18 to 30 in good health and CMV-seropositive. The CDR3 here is CASSPVPGTNYGYTF. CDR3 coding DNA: TGCGCCAGCAGCCCCGTTCCCGGGACTAACTATGGCTACACCTTC. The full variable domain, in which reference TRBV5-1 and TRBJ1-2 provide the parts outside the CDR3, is KAGVTQTPRYLIKTRGQQVTLSCSPISGHRSVSWYQQTPGQGLQFLFEYFSETQRNKGNFPGRFSGRQFSNSRSEMNVSTLELGDSALYLCASSPVPGTNYGYTFGSGTRLTVV.